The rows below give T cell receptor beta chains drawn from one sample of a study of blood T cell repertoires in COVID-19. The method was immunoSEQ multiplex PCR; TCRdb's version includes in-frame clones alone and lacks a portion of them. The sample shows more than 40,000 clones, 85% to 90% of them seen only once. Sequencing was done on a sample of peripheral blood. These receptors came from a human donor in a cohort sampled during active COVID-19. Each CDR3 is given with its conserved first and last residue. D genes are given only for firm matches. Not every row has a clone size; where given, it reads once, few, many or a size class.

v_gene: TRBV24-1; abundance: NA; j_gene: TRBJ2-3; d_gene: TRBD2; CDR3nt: TGTGCCACCAGGCCGACTAGCGGGAGTGGCACAGATACGCAGTATTTT; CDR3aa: CATRPTSGSGTDTQYF
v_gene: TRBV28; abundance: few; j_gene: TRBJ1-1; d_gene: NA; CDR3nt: TGTGCCAGCAGTTTCTTGACAGGTCGTTTCTTT; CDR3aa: CASSFLTGRFF
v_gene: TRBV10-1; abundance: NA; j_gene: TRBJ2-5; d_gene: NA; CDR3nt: TGCGCCAGCAGTCCGGGACACGGACAAGAGACCCAGTACTTC; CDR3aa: CASSPGHGQETQYF
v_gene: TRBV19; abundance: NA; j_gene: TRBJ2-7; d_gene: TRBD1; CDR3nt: TGTGCCAGTAGATGGACAGGGGGCGGCGAGCAGTACTTC; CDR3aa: CASRWTGGGEQYF
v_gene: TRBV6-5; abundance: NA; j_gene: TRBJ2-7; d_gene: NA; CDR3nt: TGTGCCAGCAGTTACTCGAATTGGCAGGGCGAGCAGTACTTC; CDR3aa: CASSYSNWQGEQYF
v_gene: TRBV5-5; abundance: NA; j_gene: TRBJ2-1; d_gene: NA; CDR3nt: TGTGCCAGCAGCTTGGCCACAGGGTACGTTGAGCAGTTCTTC; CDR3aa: CASSLATGYVEQFF
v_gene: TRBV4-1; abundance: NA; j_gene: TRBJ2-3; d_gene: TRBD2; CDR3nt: TGCGCCAGCAGCCAGGCACGGGGGGTGTCAGATACGCAGTATTTT; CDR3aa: CASSQARGVSDTQYF
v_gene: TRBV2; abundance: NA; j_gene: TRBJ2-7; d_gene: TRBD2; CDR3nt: TGTGCCAGCAGTGCCAATAGCGGGGGGGCCCGCGAGCAGTACTTC; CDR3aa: CASSANSGGAREQYF
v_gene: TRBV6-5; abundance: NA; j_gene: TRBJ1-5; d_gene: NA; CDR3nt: TGTGCCAGCAGTTACGTGAGGCCCCAGCATTTT; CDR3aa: CASSYVRPQHF
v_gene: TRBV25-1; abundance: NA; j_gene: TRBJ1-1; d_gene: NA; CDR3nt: TGTGCCAGCAGTGAATCTCTGGGGCCCGGCACTGAAGCTTTCTTT; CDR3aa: CASSESLGPGTEAFF
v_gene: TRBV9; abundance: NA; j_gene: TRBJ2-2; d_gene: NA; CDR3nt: TGTGCCAGCAGCGTAGCTTTGGCGGGTAGTGTTGCCGGGGAGCTGTTTTTT; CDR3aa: CASSVALAGSVAGELFF
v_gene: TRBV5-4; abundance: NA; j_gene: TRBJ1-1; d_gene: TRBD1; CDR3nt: TGTGCCAGCAGCCTCAAGAGGCAGGGGGCGGGGCTGGCCACTGAAGCTTTCTTT; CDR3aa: CASSLKRQGAGLATEAFF
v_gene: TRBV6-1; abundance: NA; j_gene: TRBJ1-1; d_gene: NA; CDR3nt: TGTGCCAGCAGTGACCCAGTGGCCAGGGCCGGGAGCACTGAAGCTTTCTTT; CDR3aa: CASSDPVARAGSTEAFF
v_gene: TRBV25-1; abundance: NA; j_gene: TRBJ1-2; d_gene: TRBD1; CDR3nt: TGTGCCAGCATGGGACAGAATTATGGCTACACCTTC; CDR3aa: CASMGQNYGYTF
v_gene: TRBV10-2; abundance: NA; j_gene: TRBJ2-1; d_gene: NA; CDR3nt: TGCGCCAGCAGTGAGACAGGGAGGCAGTTCTTC; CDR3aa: CASSETGRQFF
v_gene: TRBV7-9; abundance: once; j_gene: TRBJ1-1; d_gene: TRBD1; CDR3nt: TGTGCCAGCAGCGCTACCGGGACAGGGAATATAGACACTGAAGCTTTCTTT; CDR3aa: CASSATGTGNIDTEAFF
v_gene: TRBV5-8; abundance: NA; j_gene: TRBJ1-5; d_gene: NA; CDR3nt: TGTGCCAGCAGCTTTAGCAGACAGCGCAATCAGCCCCAGCATTTT; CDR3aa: CASSFSRQRNQPQHF
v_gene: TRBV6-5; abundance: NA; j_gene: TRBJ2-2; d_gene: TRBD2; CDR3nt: TGTGCCAGCAGTTACGTGGGAGGGTCCACCGGGGAGCTGTTTTTT; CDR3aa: CASSYVGGSTGELFF
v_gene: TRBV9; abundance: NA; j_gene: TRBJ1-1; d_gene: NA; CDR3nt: TGTGCCAGCAGCGCTCGTGATAGCACTGAAGCTTTCTTT; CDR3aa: CASSARDSTEAFF
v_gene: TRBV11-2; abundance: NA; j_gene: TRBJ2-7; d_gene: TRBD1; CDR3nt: TGTGCCAGCAACCGGGACAGGGACTACGAGCAGTACTTC; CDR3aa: CASNRDRDYEQYF
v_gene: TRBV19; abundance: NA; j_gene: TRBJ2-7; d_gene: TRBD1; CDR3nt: TGTGCCAGTAGTCCGGGACAGGGGGACTACGAGCAGTACTTC; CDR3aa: CASSPGQGDYEQYF
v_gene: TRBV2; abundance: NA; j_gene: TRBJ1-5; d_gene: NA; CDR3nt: TGTGCCAGCAGTGCCGGAGGGATGAAGCCCCAGCATTTT; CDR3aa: CASSAGGMKPQHF
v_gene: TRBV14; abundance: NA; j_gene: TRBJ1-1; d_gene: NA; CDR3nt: TGTGCCACCTCCAGGCCCAACACTGAAGCTTTCTTT; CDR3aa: CATSRPNTEAFF
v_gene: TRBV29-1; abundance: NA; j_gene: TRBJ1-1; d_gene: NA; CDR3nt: TGCAGCGCCCTAGTCAGGGGCACTGAAGCTTTCTTT; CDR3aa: CSALVRGTEAFF
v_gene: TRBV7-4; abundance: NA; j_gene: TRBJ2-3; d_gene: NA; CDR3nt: TGTGCCAGGGGAGCATCTTACGGACTATGCGACTCCACAGATACGCAGTATTTT; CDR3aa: CARGASYGLCDSTDTQYF
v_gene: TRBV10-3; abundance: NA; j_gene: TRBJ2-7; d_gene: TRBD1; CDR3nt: TGTGCCATCAGTGCTGGGACAGCTGTTTACGAGCAGTACTTC; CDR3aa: CAISAGTAVYEQYF
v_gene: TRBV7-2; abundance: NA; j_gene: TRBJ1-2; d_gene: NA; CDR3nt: TGTGCCAGCAGCTTAGCACAGGGTACTAACTATGGCTACACCTTC; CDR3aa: CASSLAQGTNYGYTF
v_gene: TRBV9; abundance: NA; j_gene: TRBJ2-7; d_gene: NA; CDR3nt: TGTGCCAGCAGCCCCCGCCCAAGCAGGGAGCAGTACTTC; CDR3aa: CASSPRPSREQYF
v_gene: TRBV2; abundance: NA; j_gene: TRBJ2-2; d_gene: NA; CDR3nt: TGTGCCAGCAGTGATCAGCGGTCAAACACCGGGGAGCTGTTTTTT; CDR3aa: CASSDQRSNTGELFF
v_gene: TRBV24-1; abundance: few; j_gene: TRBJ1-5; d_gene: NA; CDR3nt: TGTGCCACCATGAGACCCAGCCCATTCGAGGGTAGCAATCAGCCCCAGCATTTT; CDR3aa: CATMRPSPFEGSNQPQHF
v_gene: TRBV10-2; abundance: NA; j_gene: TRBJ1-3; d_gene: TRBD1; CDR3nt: TGCGCCAGCAGCGCGGGACAGAGCTCTGGAAACACCATATATTTT; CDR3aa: CASSAGQSSGNTIYF
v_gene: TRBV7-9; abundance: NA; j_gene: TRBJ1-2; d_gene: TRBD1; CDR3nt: TGTGCCAGCAGCTTAGGGGCGGGGCAGGGGGCGCGCGGCTACACCTTC; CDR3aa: CASSLGAGQGARGYTF
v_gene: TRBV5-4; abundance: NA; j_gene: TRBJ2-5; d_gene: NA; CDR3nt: TGTGCCAGCAGCCCGGGAATTCAAGAGACCCAGTACTTC; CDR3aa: CASSPGIQETQYF
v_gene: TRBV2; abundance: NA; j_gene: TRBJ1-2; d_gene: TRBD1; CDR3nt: TGTGCCAGCAGAGCCACAGGGGGCGCTTCCTATGGCTACACCTTC; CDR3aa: CASRATGGASYGYTF
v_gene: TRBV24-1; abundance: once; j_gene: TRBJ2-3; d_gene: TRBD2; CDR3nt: TGTGCCACCAGTGAAGGGACTAGCGGGAACACAGATACGCAGTATTTT; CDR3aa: CATSEGTSGNTDTQYF
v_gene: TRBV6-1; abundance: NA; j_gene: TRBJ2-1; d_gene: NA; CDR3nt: TGTGCCAGCAGTGAAACAGGCTCCTACAATGAGCAGTTCTTC; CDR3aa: CASSETGSYNEQFF
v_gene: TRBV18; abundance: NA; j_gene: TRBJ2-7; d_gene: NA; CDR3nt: TGTGCCAGCTCACCACTAACCAGGGGGGCCTACTCCTACGAGCAGTACTTC; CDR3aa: CASSPLTRGAYSYEQYF
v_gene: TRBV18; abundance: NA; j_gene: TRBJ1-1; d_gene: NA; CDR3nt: TGTGCCAGCTCACCAGAGGGTTTGAGCACTGAAGCTTTCTTT; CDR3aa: CASSPEGLSTEAFF
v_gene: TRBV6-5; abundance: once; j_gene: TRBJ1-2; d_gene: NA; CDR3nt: TGTGCCAGCAGTTACTCGAGGTTCAACTATGGCTACACCTTC; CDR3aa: CASSYSRFNYGYTF
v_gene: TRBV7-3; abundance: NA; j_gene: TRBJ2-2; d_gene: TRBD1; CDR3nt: TGTGCCAGCAGCTTCGGACAGGGGGTCACCGGGGAGCTGTTTTTT; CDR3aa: CASSFGQGVTGELFF
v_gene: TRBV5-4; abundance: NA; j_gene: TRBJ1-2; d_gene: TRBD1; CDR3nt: TGTGCCGGAACCGGGACAGGGGGAAACTATGGCTACACCTTC; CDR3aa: CAGTGTGGNYGYTF
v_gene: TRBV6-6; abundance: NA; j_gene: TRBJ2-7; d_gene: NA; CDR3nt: TGTGCCAGCAGTTACGAGGAGGGAGTCTACGAGCAGTACTTC; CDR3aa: CASSYEEGVYEQYF
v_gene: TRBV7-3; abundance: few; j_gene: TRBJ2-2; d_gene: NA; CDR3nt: TGTGCCAGCAGCCTGAACACCGGGGAGCTGTTTTTT; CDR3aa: CASSLNTGELFF
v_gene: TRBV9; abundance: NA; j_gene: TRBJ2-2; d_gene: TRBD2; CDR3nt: TGTGCCAGCAGCCCTAGCGGAACACTCGGCGGGGAGCTGTTTTTT; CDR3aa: CASSPSGTLGGELFF
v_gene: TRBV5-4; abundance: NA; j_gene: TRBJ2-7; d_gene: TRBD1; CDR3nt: TGTGCCAGCAGCTACTCGACAGGGGGCGACGAGCAGTACTTC; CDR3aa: CASSYSTGGDEQYF
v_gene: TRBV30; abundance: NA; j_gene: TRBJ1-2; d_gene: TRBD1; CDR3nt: TGTGCCTGGAGCCACCGTTGGCCCGGACAGGGTGACTATGGCTACACCTTC; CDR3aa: CAWSHRWPGQGDYGYTF
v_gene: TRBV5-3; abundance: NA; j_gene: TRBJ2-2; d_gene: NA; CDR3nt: TGTGCCAGAAGCCCGCCTGTGGGGCACCGGGAGCTGTTTTTT; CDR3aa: CARSPPVGHRELFF
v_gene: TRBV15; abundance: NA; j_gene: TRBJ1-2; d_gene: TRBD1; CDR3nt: TGTGCCACCAGCAGGGACAGGGATAACTATGGCTACACCTTC; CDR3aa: CATSRDRDNYGYTF
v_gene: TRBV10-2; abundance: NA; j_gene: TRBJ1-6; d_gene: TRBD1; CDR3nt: TGCGCCAGCAGCGATTGGGGACAGAGGAATTCACCCCTCCACTTT; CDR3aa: CASSDWGQRNSPLHF
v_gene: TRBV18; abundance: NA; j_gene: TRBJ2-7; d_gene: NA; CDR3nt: TGTGCCAGCTCACCACCCGGGCGGGGGCTCTCCTACGAGCAGTACTTC; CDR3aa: CASSPPGRGLSYEQYF
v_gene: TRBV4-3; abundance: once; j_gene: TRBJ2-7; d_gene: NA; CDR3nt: TGCGCCAGCAGCCAAGGCAGCGACTACGAGCAGTACTTC; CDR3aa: CASSQGSDYEQYF
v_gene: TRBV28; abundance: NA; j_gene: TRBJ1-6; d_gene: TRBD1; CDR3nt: TGTGCCAGCAGTTTAGAGAGGACAGGACGGTCACCCCTCCACTTT; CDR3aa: CASSLERTGRSPLHF
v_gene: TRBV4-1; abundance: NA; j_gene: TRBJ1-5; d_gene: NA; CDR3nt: TGCGCCAGCAGCCAAGGGCCTCAGCCCCAGCATTTT; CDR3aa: CASSQGPQPQHF